The 28 T cell receptor beta chains given below trace back to one sample, sequenced in a study of T-cell reconstitution after alpha-beta-depleted transplantation in children. Unique molecular identifiers were incorporated during preparation of the TCRbeta library. From the PCR reads, TCRdb called clonotypes with MiXCR, one entry per CDR3 protein. The sample includes roughly 420,000 distinct CDR3 sequences, around 15% seen only once; the top ten take about 32%. The sequencing here drew on PBMCs, mostly from graft donor cells, taken 360 days after TCRalphabeta/CD19-depleted stem cell transplant. The receptor source for this set is a boy younger than two who had a stem cell transplant for Wiskott-Aldrich syndrome, so the T cells may come from the graft donor.

This clonotype came up a few times. The V call is TRBV5-1, the J call TRBJ2-2; 10 bases are a match to TRBD2. Germline V CDR1 and CDR2: SGHRS, YFSETQ. V was pared by 2 bases and J by 7 bases, with 5 bases of the junction left unmatched. CDR3 length: 15 amino acids. CDR3 residues: CASSLSGGASGELFF. CDR3 coding DNA: TGCGCCAGCAGCTTAAGCGGGGGGGCCAGCGGGGAGCTGTTTTTT. Full variable domain (remainder filled in from reference TRBV5-1 and TRBJ2-2): KAGVTQTPRYLIKTRGQQVTLSCSPISGHRSVSWYQQTPGQGLQFLFEYFSETQRNKGNFPGRFSGRQFSNSRSEMNVSTLELGDSALYLCASSLSGGASGELFFGEGSRLTVL.

This chain uses TRBV20-1 with TRBJ2-1; tentatively, D is TRBD1 (6 bases). Trimming took 4 bases from V and 4 from J, leaving 17 bases between them. Looked up from germline, CDR1 is DFQATT and CDR2 is SNEGSKA (reference sequence). The CDR3 has 15 amino acids. The CDR3 sequence: CSANEGTPWYNEQFF. CDR3 DNA: TGCAGTGCTAATGAGGGGACACCCTGGTACAATGAGCAGTTCTTC.

The chain recombines TRBV7-8 with TRBJ2-7, with D tentatively TRBD1 (6 bases). Per the germline V gene, CDR1 is SGHVS and CDR2 is FQNEAQ. CDR3 size: 14 residues. V was pared by 6 bases and J by 2 bases, with 14 bases between. CDR3 residues: CASRNYRVPYEQYF. CDR3 nucleotides: TGTGCCAGCAGAAATTACAGGGTTCCCTACGAGCAGTACTTC.

The V gene is TRBV4-2, the J gene TRBJ2-7, with D perhaps matching TRBD2 (6 bases). V lost 1 base and J 5 bases, leaving 12 bases between the germline ends. CDR3 length: 14 amino acids. The V gene's germline CDR1 is LGHNA and CDR2 YNFKEQ. CDR3 nucleotide sequence: TGTGCCAGCAGCCAAGCGCTAGCGAGCCACGAGCAGTACTTC. Protein product: CASSQALASHEQYF.

This sequence joins TRBV6-5 and TRBJ2-3; 7 bases line up with TRBD1. J gave up 6 bases and V 0 bases, and 3 bases lay outside the gene matches. In germline, CDR1 is MNHEY, CDR2 SVGAGI. The length of the CDR3 is 14 residues. Here the CDR3 DNA reads TGTGCCAGCAGTTACTCGGACAGGTCCGATACGCAGTATTTT. It specifies CASSYSDRSDTQYF.

This clonotype was found a few times. This chain connects TRBV20-1 to TRBJ1-4, with 7 bases fitting TRBD1. J lost 5 bases, V lost 5 bases, and 5 bases had no gene match. The CDR3 totals 13 residues. Per germline, CDR1 DFQATT and CDR2 SNEGSKA (reference sequence). CDR3: CSASGTANEKLFF. The CDR3, as DNA: TGCAGTGCTTCCGGGACAGCAAATGAAAAACTGTTTTTT.

V gene TRBV12-3 or TRBV12-4 combines with J gene TRBJ2-3; D unclear. The CDR3 is made up of 15 amino acids. Trimming pared 3 bases from V and 2 bases from J, leaving 12 bases between. The CDR3 DNA follows: TGTGCCAGCAGTTTTGTGGTCACCCACACAGATACGCAGTATTTT. It codes for CASSFVVTHTDTQYF.

This clonotype was detected many times. The V call is TRBV27, the J call TRBJ2-5; TRBD1 might be the D (5 bases). V lost 3 bases and J 1 base, leaving 9 bases between the germline ends. This CDR3 region has 14 residues. CDR1 is MNHEY, CDR2 SMNVEV, per germline (reference sequence). The CDR3 loop reads CASSFQGLQETQYF. CDR3 nucleotide sequence: TGTGCCAGCAGTTTTCAGGGTCTCCAAGAGACCCAGTACTTC.

This clonotype was picked up a small number of times. V usage is TRBV12-3 or TRBV12-4 and J usage is TRBJ2-3, with D possibly TRBD2 on 6 matching bases. This CDR3 spans 15 amino acids. With 2 bases removed from V and 2 bases from J, the gap between germline ends came to 11 bases. In DNA form, the CDR3 reads TGTGCCAGCAGTTTATGGGCGGGATTCACAGATACGCAGTATTTT. Amino acid sequence: CASSLWAGFTDTQYF.

The chain has TRBV6-2 or TRBV6-3 and TRBJ2-1, with 12 nucleotides matching TRBD2. Germline CDR1 MNHEY, CDR2 SVGEGT. The CDR3 consists of 21 residues. Germline trimming cut 6 bases from V and 0 bases from J; bases unmatched to any gene: 18. The CDR3 sequence is CASRVYPGLAGNRGSYNEQFF. CDR3 nucleotides: TGTGCCAGCAGAGTTTACCCCGGACTAGCGGGAAATCGGGGCTCCTACAATGAGCAGTTCTTC.

The chain uses TRBV4-2 and TRBJ2-2, with a weak D call TRBD1 (6 bases). The CDR3 has 16 amino acids. CDR1 is LGHNA and CDR2 is YNFKEQ in the germline V gene. Trimming pared 2 bases from V and 0 bases from J, leaving 10 bases between. CDR3 sequence reads: CASSQLGGPNTGELFF. CDR3 bases: TGTGCCAGCAGCCAACTAGGGGGACCGAACACCGGGGAGCTGTTTTTT.

The rearrangement joins TRBV7-2 to TRBJ2-1; perhaps D is TRBD1 or TRBD2 (5 bases each). V was shortened by 1 base and J by 1 base, with 11 bases between the two germline ends. Germline loops: CDR1 SGHTA, CDR2 FQGNSA. CDR3 size: 16 residues. The CDR3 protein is CASSLGGTASYNEQFF. For the CDR3, the DNA is TGTGCCAGCAGCTTAGGTGGGACCGCGTCCTACAATGAGCAGTTCTTC.

This clonotype was seen ten or more times. The genes are TRBV20-1 and TRBJ2-2; D is undetermined. The CDR3 is 12 amino acids. Germline V lookup: CDR1 DFQATT, CDR2 SNEGSKA (reference sequence). The germline V and J ends were trimmed by 3 bases and 4 bases, with 6 bases remaining between them. This CDR3 is CSASAITGELFF. The CDR3, as DNA: TGCAGTGCTAGTGCAATCACCGGGGAGCTGTTTTTT.

This chain connects TRBV4-1 to TRBJ2-1; maybe TRBD2 (6 bases). CDR1 is MGHRA, CDR2 YSYEKL, per germline. CDR3 length: 16 amino acids. Trimming cost V 4 bases and J 11 bases, with 24 bases left between them. The CDR3 nucleotides are TGCGCCAGCAGCCGGGACCAACGCGGGGCTTTATTGAAGCAGTTCTTC. The encoded protein is CASSRDQRGALLKQFF.

This clonotype came up a few times. The V and J genes are TRBV6-5 and TRBJ2-5; perhaps TRBD2 as D (6 bases). The CDR3 consists of 17 residues. Trimming took off 0 bases at V and 5 bases at J, with 19 bases between the two ends. In germline, CDR1 is MNHEY, CDR2 SVGAGI. CDR3 in amino acids: CASSYSQRLGGVETQYF. Here the CDR3 DNA reads TGTGCCAGCAGTTACTCACAAAGACTGGGCGGGGTGGAGACCCAGTACTTC.

The V call is TRBV27, the J call TRBJ2-7; tentative D call: TRBD1 (6 bases). Trimming took 9 bases from V and 3 from J, leaving 12 bases between them. CDR3 size: 12 residues. Germline V gives CDR1 MNHEY, CDR2 SMNVEV (reference sequence). CDR3 loop: CARLQGFYEQYF. For the CDR3, the DNA is TGTGCCAGGTTACAGGGCTTCTACGAGCAGTACTTC.

This clonotype was seen a few times. J is TRBJ2-7 and V is TRBV5-1, with D unresolved. V was cut by 2 bases and J by 6 bases, with 9 bases left in between. CDR3 length equals 12 residues. The V gene's germline CDR1 is SGHRS and CDR2 YFSETQ. CDR3 sequence reads: CASSLPEREQYF. DNA of the CDR3: TGCGCCAGCAGCTTACCCGAACGCGAGCAGTACTTC.

This clonotype has more than one count but fewer than ten. J is TRBJ2-3 and V is TRBV4-3, with D perhaps being TRBD1 or TRBD2 (5 bases each). Per the germline V gene, CDR1 is LGHNA and CDR2 is YSLEER. CDR3 length: 18 residues. V gave up 1 base and J gave up 1 base, with 18 bases separating them. The CDR3 nucleotides are TGCGCCAGCAGCCAAGTTCCCTTCTTCAGAGGGGGCACAGATACGCAGTATTTT. This translates into CASSQVPFFRGGTDTQYF.

This clonotype was seen a handful of times. J is TRBJ2-7 and V is TRBV5-1; D is uncertain. This CDR3 contains 19 residues. The V end was cut by 3 bases, the J end by 3 bases, with 28 bases between. Germline V gene lookup returns CDR1 SGHRS and CDR2 YFSETQ. CDR3 DNA sequence: TGCGCCAGCAGCTATGGAGCATCCCAGCACCGGACCTGGGGCTACGAGCAGTACTTC. Its protein product is CASSYGASQHRTWGYEQYF.

On this clonotype itself: This is likely a read error, given that the CDR3 carries no conserved phenylalanine or tryptophan at its end. This rearrangement joins TRBV6-5 to TRBJ2-5; 7 bases line up with TRBD1. V trimming: 2 bases; J trimming: 2 bases; junction bases outside the gene matches: 8. The CDR3 runs 16 residues. CDR1 is MNHEY, CDR2 SVGAGI, per germline. CDR3 nucleotide sequence: TGTGCCAGCAGTTACGGACAGGCGAGGTCGCAAGAGACCCAGTACCTC. This sequence encodes CASSYGQARSQETQYL.

V is TRBV28 and J is TRBJ2-5; unclear D gene. The V end was cut by 7 bases, the J end by 2 bases, with 8 bases between. The V gene's germline CDR1 is MDHEN and CDR2 SYDVKM. The CDR3 is 12 amino acids. CDR3 sequence reads: CASISPQETQYF. The CDR3 DNA follows: TGTGCCAGCATTTCGCCGCAAGAGACCCAGTACTTC. The entire variable domain, with the rest obtained from reference TRBV28 and TRBJ2-5, is as follows: DVKVTQSSRYLVKRTGEKVFLECVQDMDHENMFWYRQDPGLGLRLIYFSYDVKMKEKGDIPEGYSVSREKKERFSLILESASTNQTSMYLCASISPQETQYFGPGTRLLVL.

Of note for this clonotype: The junction departs from germline at one end; a sequencing error may be responsible. This chain uses TRBV6-2 or TRBV6-3 with TRBJ2-2, with D perhaps matching TRBD2 (6 bases). The CDR3 runs 13 residues. Looked up from germline, CDR1 is MNHEY and CDR2 is SVGEGT. The CDR3 coding sequence is TGTGCCAGCAGGATAAGGAACACCGGGGGGCTGTTTTTT. As protein: CASRIRNTGGLFF.

V and J are TRBV10-3 and TRBJ2-3; D call uncertain. Between the trimmed V and J ends, which lost 4 bases and 1 base, there was a span of 3 bases. The CDR3 is 12 amino acids. Germline V gene sequence: CDR1 ENHRY, CDR2 SYGVKD. CDR3 loop: CAISGGTDTQYF. Written as DNA, the CDR3 is TGTGCCATCAGTGGGGGCACAGATACGCAGTATTTT.

There are a few counts of this clonotype. The chain combines TRBV6-5 with TRBJ2-5, with 9 bases that match TRBD2. This CDR3 is 15 amino acids long. Per the germline V gene, CDR1 is MNHEY and CDR2 is SVGAGI. The trim removed 4 bases at V and 2 bases at J, leaving 5 bases unmatched. The CDR3: CASSWSSGSQETQYF. The CDR3 region has the DNA TGTGCCAGCAGTTGGAGTAGCGGGAGTCAAGAGACCCAGTACTTC.

This clonotype was seen more than once but under ten times. The chain has TRBV20-1 and TRBJ1-2; D possibly corresponds to TRBD1 (5 bases). Germline V gives CDR1 DFQATT, CDR2 SNEGSKA (reference sequence). V was cut by 6 bases and J by 2 bases, with 13 bases left in between. The CDR3 loop spans 13 amino acids. The CDR3 nucleotides read TGCAGTGCCATGGAGGGGCCCAACTATGGCTACACCTTC. Translation: CSAMEGPNYGYTF.

This clonotype was counted a few times. The chain is built from TRBV28 and TRBJ2-7; TRBD1 matches at 7 bases. This CDR3 region has 17 residues. Germline V lookup: CDR1 MDHEN, CDR2 SYDVKM. Trimming cost V 4 bases and J 1 base; bases outside gene matches: 13. As DNA, the CDR3 is TGTGCCAGCAGTTCGGGATATCGACAGGGACCGTCCTACGAGCAGTACTTC. This encodes CASSSGYRQGPSYEQYF.

The CDR3 region has the DNA TGTGCCAGCAGTGGGGGCTTATGGGGGGCCCCGAACACCGGGGAGCTGTTTTTT. Amino acids: CASSGGLWGAPNTGELFF. The chain combines TRBV2 with TRBJ2-2, with D possibly called TRBD1 or TRBD2 (6 bases each). This CDR3 spans 18 amino acids. Looked up from germline, CDR1 is SNHLY and CDR2 is FYNNEI. V lost 4 bases, J lost 0 bases, and 18 bases lay in between.

This rearrangement joins TRBV20-1 to TRBJ1-4; D unclear. Germline V gene lookup returns CDR1 DFQATT and CDR2 SNEGSKA (reference sequence). V lost 3 bases and J lost 8, with 7 bases in between. CDR3 length: 11 residues. The CDR3 region is CSASVLEKLFF. CDR3 DNA: TGCAGTGCTAGCGTCTTGGAAAAACTGTTTTTT.